These T cell receptor beta chains were read from a single sample in a study of cytomegalovirus exposure and HLA in healthy donors. Generated by immunoSEQ multiplex PCR, the TCRdb table keeps only in-frame clones and is missing some. The table lists roughly 100,000 clones, around 68% of them singletons. The sample was PBMCs. Receptors were obtained from a human donor in good health. Each CDR3 is given with its conserved first and last residue. Each record gives: J gene, D gene, V gene, clone size, CDR3 protein, CDR3 DNA. The D gene is left open where the match is weak. The size of a clone is reported for some rows only, either as once, few or many, or as a class for expanded clones.

>TRBJ1-6|TRBD1|TRBV5-1|.
CASSLGTGATSPLHF
TGCGCCAGCAGCTTGGGGACAGGGGCGACTTCACCCCTCCACTTT
>TRBJ2-1|TRBD2|TRBV5-1|few
CASSLGRRAGVSYNEQFF
TGCGCCAGCAGCTTGGGGAGGCGTGCGGGAGTATCCTACAATGAGCAGTTCTTC
>TRBJ2-7|TRBD1|TRBV19|.
CASSRQTGGRYEQYF
TGTGCCAGTAGTAGACAGACAGGGGGCCGGTACGAGCAGTACTTC
>TRBJ1-2|TRBD1|TRBV27|.
CASRMTGMGYGYTF
TGTGCCAGCAGGATGACAGGGATGGGCTATGGCTACACCTTC
>TRBJ2-1|TRBD1|TRBV7-3|.
CASSLGQGVFNEQFF
TGTGCCAGCAGCTTAGGACAGGGGGTCTTTAATGAGCAGTTCTTC
>TRBJ1-1|TRBD1|TRBV9|few
CASSFGQGDTTEAFF
TGTGCCAGCAGCTTCGGACAGGGGGATACCACTGAAGCTTTCTTT
>TRBJ1-2|.|TRBV6-5|few
CASSLYRDYGYTF
TGTGCCAGCAGTTTATACAGGGACTATGGCTACACCTTC
>TRBJ1-2|.|TRBV30|.
CAWSIQNLGAYGYTF
TGTGCCTGGAGTATTCAGAATTTGGGGGCTTATGGCTACACCTTC
>TRBJ2-3|.|TRBV5-8|.
CASSFSGADTQYF
TGTGCCAGCAGCTTTTCTGGAGCAGATACGCAGTATTTT
>TRBJ2-3|.|TRBV5-4|.
CASSLVAFTDTQYF
TGTGCCAGCAGCTTGGTGGCCTTCACAGATACGCAGTATTTT
>TRBJ2-3|TRBD2|TRBV11-2|.
CASSTINLAGTTDTQYF
TGTGCCAGCAGCACTATTAACCTAGCGGGAACGACAGATACGCAGTATTTT
>TRBJ1-5|TRBD1|TRBV7-8|.
CASSKITGQNNQPQHF
TGTGCCAGCAGCAAAATTACGGGACAGAACAATCAGCCCCAGCATTTT
>TRBJ1-1|TRBD1|TRBV5-1|.
CASSQDRGQLNTEAFF
TGCGCCAGCAGCCAGGACAGGGGGCAGCTGAACACTGAAGCTTTCTTT
>TRBJ2-7|TRBD2|TRBV27|.
CASSLTGTSGSFYEQYF
TGTGCCAGCAGTCTAACCGGGACTAGCGGGAGTTTCTACGAGCAGTACTTC
>TRBJ2-1|.|TRBV19|.
CASSIQYNEQFF
TGTGCCAGTAGTATCCAATACAATGAGCAGTTCTTC